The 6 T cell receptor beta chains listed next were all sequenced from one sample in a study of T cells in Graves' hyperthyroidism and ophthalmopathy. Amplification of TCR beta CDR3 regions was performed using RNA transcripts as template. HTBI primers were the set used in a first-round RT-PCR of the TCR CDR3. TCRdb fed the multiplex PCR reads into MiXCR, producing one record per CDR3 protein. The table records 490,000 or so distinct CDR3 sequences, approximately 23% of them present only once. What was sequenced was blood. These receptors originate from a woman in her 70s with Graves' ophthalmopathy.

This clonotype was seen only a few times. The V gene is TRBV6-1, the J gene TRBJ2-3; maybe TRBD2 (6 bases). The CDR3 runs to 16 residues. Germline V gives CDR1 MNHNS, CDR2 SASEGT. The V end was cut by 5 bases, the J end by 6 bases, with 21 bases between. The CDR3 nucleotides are TGTGCCAGCAGTTTTCTTAGCGGAGGTGCCTCCGATACGCAGTATTTT. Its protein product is CASSFLSGGASDTQYF.

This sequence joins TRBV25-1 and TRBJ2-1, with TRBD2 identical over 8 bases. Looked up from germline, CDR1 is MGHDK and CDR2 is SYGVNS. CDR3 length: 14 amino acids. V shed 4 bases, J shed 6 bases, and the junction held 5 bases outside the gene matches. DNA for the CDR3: TGTGCCAGCAGTGTAGGACTAGCCGTCAATGAGCAGTTCTTC. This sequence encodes CASSVGLAVNEQFF. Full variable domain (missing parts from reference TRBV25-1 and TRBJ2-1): EADIYQTPRYLVIGTGKKITLECSQTMGHDKMYWYQQDPGMELHLIHYSYGVNSTEKGDLSSESTVSRIRTEHFPLTLESARPSHTSQYLCASSVGLAVNEQFFGPGTRLTVL.

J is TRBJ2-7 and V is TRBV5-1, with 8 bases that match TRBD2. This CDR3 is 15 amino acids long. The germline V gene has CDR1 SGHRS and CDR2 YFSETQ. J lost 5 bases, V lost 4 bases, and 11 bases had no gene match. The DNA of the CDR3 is TGCGCCAGCAGCCCGTGGGCGGGAGGTACCCACGAGCAGTACTTC. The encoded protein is CASSPWAGGTHEQYF. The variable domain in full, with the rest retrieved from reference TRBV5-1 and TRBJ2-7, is KAGVTQTPRYLIKTRGQQVTLSCSPISGHRSVSWYQQTPGQGLQFLFEYFSETQRNKGNFPGRFSGRQFSNSRSEMNVSTLELGDSALYLCASSPWAGGTHEQYFGPGTRLTVT.

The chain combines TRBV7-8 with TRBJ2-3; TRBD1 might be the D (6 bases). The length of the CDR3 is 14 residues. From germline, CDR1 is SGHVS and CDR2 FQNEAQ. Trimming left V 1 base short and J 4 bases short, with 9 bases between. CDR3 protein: CASSLGGQPDTQYF. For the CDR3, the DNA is TGTGCCAGCAGCTTAGGGGGACAACCAGATACGCAGTATTTT.

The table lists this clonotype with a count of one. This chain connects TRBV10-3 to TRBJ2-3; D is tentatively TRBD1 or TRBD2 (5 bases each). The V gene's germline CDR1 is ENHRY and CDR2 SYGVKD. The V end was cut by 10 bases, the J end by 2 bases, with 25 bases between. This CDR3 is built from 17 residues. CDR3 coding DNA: TGTGCCACGGACGCCTCCGGGACGCTACCCGACACAGATACGCAGTATTTT. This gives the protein CATDASGTLPDTDTQYF.

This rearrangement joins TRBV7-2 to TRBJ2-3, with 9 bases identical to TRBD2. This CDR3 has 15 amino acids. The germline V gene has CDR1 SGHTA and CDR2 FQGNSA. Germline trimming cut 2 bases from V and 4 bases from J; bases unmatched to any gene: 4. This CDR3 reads CASSLLSGSSDTQYF. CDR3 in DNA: TGTGCCAGCAGCTTACTTAGCGGGAGCTCAGATACGCAGTATTTT.